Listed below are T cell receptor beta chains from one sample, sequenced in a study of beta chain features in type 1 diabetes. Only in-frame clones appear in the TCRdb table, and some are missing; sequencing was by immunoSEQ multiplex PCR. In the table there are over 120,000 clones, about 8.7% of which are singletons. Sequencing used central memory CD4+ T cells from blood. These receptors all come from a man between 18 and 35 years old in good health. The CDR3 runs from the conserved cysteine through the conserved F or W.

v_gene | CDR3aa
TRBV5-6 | CASSASLSRRDTQYF
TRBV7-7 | CASSFYGGGETQYF
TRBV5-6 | CASSLGTVYGYTF
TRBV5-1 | CASSTGTGGVEKLFF
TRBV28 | CASSLFGLGVNEQFF
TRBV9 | CASSVVAGDYNEQFF
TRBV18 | CASSPPRGAGGTSSTDTQYF
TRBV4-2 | CASSQGHRAGGYTF
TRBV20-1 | CSARGAGLYF
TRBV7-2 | CASSRRLAGDYEQYF
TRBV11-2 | CASSLGGQANTEAFF
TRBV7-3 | CASSSGQGAGNEQFF
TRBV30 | CAWSDYGTGGYNEQFF
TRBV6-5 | CASSPGLTDSYEQYF
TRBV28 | CASSPGNNEQFF
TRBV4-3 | CASSQVLGVYGYTF
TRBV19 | CASSSRTGELFF
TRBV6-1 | CASSADRFYEQYF
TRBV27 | CASRGTGRETQYF
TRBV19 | CASSIDGAGAQETQYF
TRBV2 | CASSIRQVSEQFF
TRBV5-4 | CASSSTGVGYEQYF
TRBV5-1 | CASSGEANTGELFF
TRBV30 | CAWSVRQRGKETQYF
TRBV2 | CASRTGGSVSNQPQHF
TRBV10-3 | CAISEPGFYGYTF
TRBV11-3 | CASSPRLAEGYNEQFF
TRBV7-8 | CASRGPGQGEFF
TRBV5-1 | CASSLAGGVNEQFF
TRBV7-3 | CASSLDRNSYNEQFF
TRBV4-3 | CASSQVWGGNTGELFF
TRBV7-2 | CASSLVPAANYNEQFF
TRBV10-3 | CAIATGTGGNQPQHF
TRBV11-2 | CASTRGVYQETQYF
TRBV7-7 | CASSGQPNTEAFF
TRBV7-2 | CASSLAPLAGGGREQYF
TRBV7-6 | CASSPYLDTQYF
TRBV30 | CAWSQGSYEQYF
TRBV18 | CASSPTTPGDPAFQETQYF
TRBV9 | CASSVDQTGIYGYTF
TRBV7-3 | CASSIGGEQYF
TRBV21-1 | CAGGVKVTYEQYF